The 5 T cell receptor beta chains below all came from one sample that was sequenced in a study of T cell clones after liver transplantation. Libraries were prepared by immunoSEQ multiplex PCR; TCRdb keeps only in-frame clonotypes and omits some of them. Of about 76,000 clones in the sample, 70% to 90% were seen once. The sequenced sample was CD4+ T cells from blood, obtained at the 22-month timepoint. These receptors all stem from a human patient who received a liver transplant. Some T cells may have originated in the graft donor.

This rearrangement joins TRBV14 to TRBJ2-5, with 7 bases aligning to TRBD2. CDR1 SGHDN and CDR2 FVKESK come from the germline V gene. The CDR3 is 15 amino acids. Trimming cost V 2 bases and J 0 bases; bases outside gene matches: 3. The chain's CDR3 is CASSQLAEYQETQYF. CDR3 sequence (DNA): TGTGCCAGCAGCCAACTAGCGGAGTACCAAGAGACCCAGTACTTC.

V usage is TRBV7-3 and J usage is TRBJ1-6; D may be TRBD1 (5 bases). Germline-derived CDR1 and CDR2 are SGHTA and FQGTGA. This CDR3 region has 16 residues. V gave up 2 bases and J gave up 10 bases, with 18 bases separating them. Written as DNA, the CDR3 is TGTGCCAGCAGCTTACGTCCCCGCGGGGGTAGATCACCCCTCCACTTT. It translates to CASSLRPRGGRSPLHF.

The rearrangement uses TRBV18 and TRBJ2-2; D is possibly TRBD1 (6 bases). The CDR3 contains 15 residues. CDR1 KGHSH and CDR2 LQKENI come from the germline V gene. Trimming removed 3 bases at V and 4 bases at J, with 12 bases between. The chain's CDR3 is CASSPPTTGTGELFF. Written as DNA, the CDR3 is TGTGCCAGCTCACCCCCTACGACAGGCACCGGGGAGCTGTTTTTT.

The rearrangement uses TRBV7-2 and TRBJ1-2; a possible D gene is TRBD1 (6 bases). Germline lookup yields CDR1 SGHTA and CDR2 FQGNSA. V was shortened by 3 bases and J by 4 bases, with 12 bases between the two germline ends. This CDR3 has 14 amino acids. As DNA, the CDR3 is TGTGCCAGCAGCTTGGGGGCAGGGGTCTATGGCTACACCTTC. It translates to CASSLGAGVYGYTF.

This clone was picked up a small number of times. The V gene is TRBV5-6, the J gene TRBJ2-3; no clear D gene. Looked up from germline, CDR1 is SGHDT and CDR2 is YYEEEE. CDR3 length: 17 amino acids. With 0 bases removed from V and 1 base from J, the gap between germline ends came to 15 bases. The CDR3: CASSLGFGTDGTDTQYF. The DNA of the CDR3 is TGTGCCAGCAGCTTGGGGTTCGGCACGGACGGCACAGATACGCAGTATTTT.